The source of this TCR beta chain is a study of cytomegalovirus exposure and HLA in healthy donors. Study summary: The roughly 120 million unique TCR beta sequences, from approximately 170 million T cells, were found by an earlier analysis.

CDR3 length equals 16 residues. Germline CDR1 reads SGHDT; CDR2 reads YYEEEE. Findings and limits, study-wide: The study assumed roughly uniform donor sequencing depth for presence/absence analyses.

It was with 60 Vbeta and 13 Jbeta primers that the PCR ran. This table comes from immunoSEQ multiplex PCR, and its TCRdb copy is limited to in-frame clones, with some not included. The sample lists about 140,000 clones; about 78% were seen once. As concerns this clone: Its antigen is not identified.

Sequenced material: PBMCs. The chain carries TRBV5-6 and TRBJ2-5, with 13 bases aligning to TRBD2. Gene TRBJ2-7 matches the end of the DNA better, so the J call may be wrong. This TCR was sampled from a man younger than 30 in good health and CMV-seronegative. The CDR3 coding sequence is TGTGCCAGCAGCTTTCAACTAGCGGGGGGGCCCTACGAGCAGTACTTC. As protein: CASSFQLAGGPYEQYF.